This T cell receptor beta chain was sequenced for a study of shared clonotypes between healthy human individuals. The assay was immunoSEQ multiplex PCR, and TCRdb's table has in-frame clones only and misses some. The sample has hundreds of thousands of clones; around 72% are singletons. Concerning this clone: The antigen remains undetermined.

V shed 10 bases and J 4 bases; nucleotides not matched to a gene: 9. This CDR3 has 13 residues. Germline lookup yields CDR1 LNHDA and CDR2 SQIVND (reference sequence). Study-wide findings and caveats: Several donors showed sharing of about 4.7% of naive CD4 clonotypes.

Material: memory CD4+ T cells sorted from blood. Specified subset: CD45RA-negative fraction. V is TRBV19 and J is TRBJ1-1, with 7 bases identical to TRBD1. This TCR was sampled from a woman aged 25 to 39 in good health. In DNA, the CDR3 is TGTGCCACCAGGACAGGCCCTGGCACTGAAGCTTTCTTT. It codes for CATRTGPGTEAFF.